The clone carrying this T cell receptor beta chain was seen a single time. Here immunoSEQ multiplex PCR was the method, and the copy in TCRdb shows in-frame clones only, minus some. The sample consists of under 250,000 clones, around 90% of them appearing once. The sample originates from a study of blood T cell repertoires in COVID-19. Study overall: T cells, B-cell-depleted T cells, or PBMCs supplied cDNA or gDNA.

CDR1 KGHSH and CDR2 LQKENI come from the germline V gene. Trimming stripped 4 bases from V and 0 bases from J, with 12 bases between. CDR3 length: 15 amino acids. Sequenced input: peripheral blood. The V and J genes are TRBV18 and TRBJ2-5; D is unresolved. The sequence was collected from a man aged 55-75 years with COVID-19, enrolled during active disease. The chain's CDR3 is CASSLGGYNQETQYF. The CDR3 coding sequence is TGTGCCAGCTCACTTGGTGGTTACAACCAAGAGACCCAGTACTTC.